These T cell receptor beta chains were read from a single sample in a study of shared clonotypes between healthy human individuals. Measured with immunoSEQ multiplex PCR; TCRdb has only the in-frame clones, and not every one. The sample records about 590,000 clones, nearly 97% being singletons. Sample: naive CD8+ T cells sorted from blood. All receptors derive from a woman in her 30s in good health. CDR3s include the opening cysteine and the closing phenylalanine or tryptophan. A D gene is named only where the DNA matches it firmly. Expanded clones get a size class; other rows say once, few or many, or leave the size out.

once	TRBJ2-5	.	TRBV19	CASSMSTGWETQYF	TGTGCCAGTAGTATGAGCACAGGGTGGGAGACCCAGTACTTC
.	TRBJ1-3	.	TRBV15	CATSGSGSSGNTIYF	TGTGCCACCAGCGGATCAGGGAGCTCTGGAAACACCATATATTTT
.	TRBJ2-3	TRBD2	TRBV28	CASRKPGLAGGLDTQYF	TGTGCCAGCAGGAAGCCGGGACTAGCGGGAGGGTTGGATACGCAGTATTTT
.	TRBJ2-2	TRBD1	TRBV5-1	CASRVTGATGELFF	TGCGCCAGCAGAGTGACAGGGGCCACCGGGGAGCTGTTTTTT
.	TRBJ1-3	.	TRBV19	CASSIEGNTIYF	TGTGCCAGTAGTATAGAAGGAAACACCATATATTTT
.	TRBJ2-1	.	TRBV28	CASSLFPLNEQFF	TGTGCCAGCAGTTTATTCCCTCTCAATGAGCAGTTCTTC
.	TRBJ2-5	TRBD2	TRBV28	CASSSGTSKQETQYF	TGTGCCAGCTCCTCGGGGACTAGCAAACAAGAGACCCAGTACTTC
.	TRBJ2-1	.	TRBV5-4	CASSLPTTQNNEQFF	TGTGCCAGCAGCTTGCCCACTACCCAGAACAATGAGCAGTTCTTC
.	TRBJ1-2	.	TRBV4-1	CASSQDTGFGYGYTF	TGCGCCAGCAGCCAAGATACGGGGTTCGGCTATGGCTACACCTTC
.	TRBJ1-2	.	TRBV2	CASSEPPGANYGYTF	TGTGCCAGCAGTGAACCTCCGGGTGCTAACTATGGCTACACCTTC
few	TRBJ2-5	.	TRBV4-1	CASSQEGETQYF	TGCGCCAGCAGCCAGGAGGGGGAGACCCAGTACTTC
.	TRBJ2-7	.	TRBV6-6	CAISGGPNYEQYF	TGTGCCATTTCGGGGGGCCCAAACTACGAGCAGTACTTC
.	TRBJ2-2	.	TRBV4-1	CASSQVGGFTGELFF	TGCGCCAGCAGCCAAGTAGGGGGGTTCACCGGGGAGCTGTTTTTT
.	TRBJ1-5	.	TRBV25-1	CASSDGSNQPQHF	TGTGCCAGCAGTGACGGTAGCAATCAGCCCCAGCATTTT
.	TRBJ1-4	TRBD1	TRBV7-6	CASSPRDRGIGGEKLFF	TGTGCCAGCAGCCCCCGGGACAGGGGTATTGGAGGAGAAAAACTGTTTTTT
.	TRBJ2-3	.	TRBV11-2	CASSLEDGFTQYF	TGTGCCAGCAGCTTAGAAGACGGGTTTACGCAGTATTTT
.	TRBJ2-7	TRBD1	TRBV9	CASSATGAEQYF	TGTGCCAGCAGCGCGACAGGGGCCGAGCAGTACTTC
.	TRBJ2-5	.	TRBV15	CATSRDYGRETQYF	TGTGCCACCAGCAGAGATTACGGGCGCGAGACCCAGTACTTC
.	TRBJ2-7	TRBD1	TRBV5-6	CASSPGQGHYYEQYF	TGTGCCAGCAGCCCGGGACAGGGCCACTACTACGAGCAGTACTTC
.	TRBJ2-3	.	TRBV5-1	CASSGGVADTDTQYF	TGCGCCAGCAGCGGAGGGGTGGCCGACACAGATACGCAGTATTTT
.	TRBJ1-5	.	TRBV5-4	CASRTWGGDSNQPQHF	TGTGCCAGCAGAACTTGGGGAGGGGATAGCAATCAGCCCCAGCATTTT
.	TRBJ2-3	TRBD2	TRBV15	CATSRELAGGPDTQYF	TGTGCCACCAGCAGAGAACTAGCGGGAGGGCCAGATACGCAGTATTTT
.	TRBJ1-4	TRBD1	TRBV11-2	CASSRPSGTGGEKLFF	TGTGCCAGCAGCCGACCGTCCGGGACAGGGGGCGAAAAACTGTTTTTT
once	TRBJ2-1	TRBD2	TRBV11-1	CASSPLLAGGRHEQFF	TGTGCCAGCAGCCCTTTACTAGCGGGGGGCCGCCATGAGCAGTTCTTC
once	TRBJ2-1	TRBD2	TRBV11-2	CASSLVGTSGRANEQFF	TGTGCCAGCAGCTTAGTCGGAACTAGCGGGAGGGCCAATGAGCAGTTCTTC
.	TRBJ2-7	.	TRBV4-1	CASSQADTQTYEQYF	TGCGCCAGCAGCCAGGCCGACACACAAACTTACGAGCAGTACTTC
.	TRBJ2-3	TRBD2	TRBV27	CASSPGLAVPTDTQYF	TGTGCCAGCAGCCCAGGACTAGCGGTACCAACAGATACGCAGTATTTT
.	TRBJ1-5	TRBD1	TRBV2	CASVPGQGAWQPQHF	TGTGCCAGCGTACCGGGACAGGGGGCATGGCAGCCCCAGCATTTT
.	TRBJ2-1	TRBD2	TRBV18	CASSLLGQRETNEQFF	TGTGCCAGCTCACTCCTCGGGCAGCGGGAGACCAATGAGCAGTTCTTC
few	TRBJ2-3	.	TRBV13	CASSLPSDTQYF	TGTGCCAGCAGCTTACCTTCAGATACGCAGTATTTT
.	TRBJ2-7	TRBD2	TRBV28	CASSLMGQTSGPYEQYF	TGTGCCAGCAGTTTAATGGGTCAGACTAGCGGACCCTACGAGCAGTACTTC
once	TRBJ2-7	.	TRBV6-5	CASSLRVYAEQYF	TGTGCCAGCAGTTTGCGGGTGTACGCCGAGCAGTACTTC
.	TRBJ2-7	.	TRBV5-1	CASRGGRTDEQYF	TGCGCCAGCAGAGGTGGTCGGACGGACGAGCAGTACTTC
.	TRBJ2-4	TRBD1	TRBV9	CASSAYDFGTGEKNIQYF	TGTGCCAGCAGCGCCTACGACTTTGGGACAGGGGAGAAGAACATTCAGTACTTC
.	TRBJ2-7	.	TRBV10-2	CASSESLEQYF	TGCGCCAGCAGTGAGTCGCTGGAGCAGTACTTC
.	TRBJ2-3	.	TRBV25-1	CASSEGTITDTQYF	TGTGCCAGCAGTGAGGGCACTATCACAGATACGCAGTATTTT
.	TRBJ2-2	.	TRBV27	CASCSSVANTGELFF	TGTGCCAGCTGTAGCTCGGTCGCGAACACCGGGGAGCTGTTTTTT
.	TRBJ1-1	TRBD1	TRBV28	CASSFQPGQGLIGTEAFF	TGTGCCAGCAGCTTCCAACCGGGACAGGGCTTAATTGGCACTGAAGCTTTCTTT
.	TRBJ2-3	.	TRBV6-5	CASSPGFSTDTQYF	TGTGCCAGCAGCCCTGGCTTTAGCACAGATACGCAGTATTTT
.	TRBJ2-7	.	TRBV27	CASSSTGDPYEQYF	TGTGCCAGCAGTTCCACCGGGGACCCCTACGAGCAGTACTTC
.	TRBJ2-7	TRBD1	TRBV28	CASSLFAAGQGYVLGPYEQYF	TGTGCCAGCAGTTTATTCGCTGCGGGACAGGGTTACGTGCTGGGGCCCTACGAGCAGTACTTC